A single sample is the source of the 7 T cell receptor beta chains below, sequenced in a study of shared clonotypes between healthy human individuals. The protocol was immunoSEQ multiplex PCR, while the TCRdb copy is restricted to in-frame clones and leaves out a portion. This sample has approximately 2.4 million clones, with about 94% found just once. Sequencing was performed on naive CD4+ T cells sorted from blood. Subset of the sample: CD45RA+ positively selected. The receptors stem from a man between 18 and 35 years old in good health.

The CDR3 DNA sequence: TGTGCCAGCAACCTACAGGGAGGGACATCCTACGAGCAGTACTTC. Translation: CASNLQGGTSYEQYF. V gene TRBV2 combines with J gene TRBJ2-7; D might be TRBD2 (7 bases). Per the germline V gene, CDR1 is SNHLY and CDR2 is FYNNEI. Trimming removed 7 bases from V and 1 base from J, with 17 bases in between. This CDR3 is 15 amino acids long. Drawing the rest from reference TRBV2 and TRBJ2-7, the complete variable domain is EPEVTQTPSHQVTQMGQEVILRCVPISNHLYFYWYRQILGQKVEFLVSFYNNEISEKSEIFDDQFSVERPDGSNFTLKIRSTKLEDSAMYFCASNLQGGTSYEQYFGPGTRLTVT.

This sequence joins TRBV2 and TRBJ1-6, with 9 bases identical to TRBD1. The V gene's germline CDR1 is SNHLY and CDR2 FYNNEI. The CDR3 covers 13 residues. V lost 8 bases, J lost 10 bases, and 6 bases stayed unmatched. CDR3 nucleotides: TGTGCCAGCGACAGGGGGGAACGGTCACCCCTCCACTTT. It encodes CASDRGERSPLHF.

As for this clone: In the same sample, other DNA sequences code for this CDR3. This chain joins TRBV2 and TRBJ2-1; TRBD1 aligns across 11 bases. Germline trimming cut 5 bases from V and 4 bases from J; bases unmatched to any gene: 1. Germline CDR1 SNHLY, CDR2 FYNNEI. The CDR3 covers 14 residues. The CDR3 coding sequence is TGTGCCAGCAGTCGGGACAGGGGGTACAATGAGCAGTTCTTC. This encodes CASSRDRGYNEQFF.

The genes are TRBV18 and TRBJ2-2, with D possibly matching TRBD2 (5 bases). Trimming removed 0 bases at V and 5 bases at J, with 10 bases between. The CDR3 runs to 15 residues. Germline V lookup: CDR1 KGHSH, CDR2 LQKENI. In DNA, the CDR3 is TGTGCCAGCTCACCACCAAAAGAGGGTACCGGGGAGCTGTTTTTT. Translated, it gives CASSPPKEGTGELFF. Together with reference TRBV18 and TRBJ2-2, the CDR3 gives the full variable domain: NAGVMQNPRHLVRRRGQEARLRCSPMKGHSHVYWYRQLPEEGLKFMVYLQKENIIDESGMPKERFSAEFPKEGPSILRIQQVVRGDSAAYFCASSPPKEGTGELFFGEGSRLTVL.

This sequence joins TRBV9 and TRBJ1-1, with TRBD1 matching over 7 bases. This CDR3 contains 15 residues. V lost 4 bases to trimming and J lost 3 bases; unmatched junction nucleotides: 9. Germline loops: CDR1 SGDLS, CDR2 YYNGEE. CDR3 residues: CASSSAGQLYTEAFF. The CDR3 region has the DNA TGTGCCAGCAGCTCAGCGGGACAGCTTTACACTGAAGCTTTCTTT.

This clone has just one count. The same CDR3 arises from other DNA sequences in this sample as well. The V call is TRBV7-2, the J call TRBJ2-7; 12 bases line up with TRBD2. The germline V gene has CDR1 SGHTA and CDR2 FQGNSA. The CDR3 consists of 15 residues. J was trimmed by 3 bases and V by 3 bases; bases with no gene match: 3. CDR3 nucleotide sequence: TGTGCCAGCAGCTTGACTAGCGGGAGTGTCTACGAGCAGTACTTC. The encoded protein is CASSLTSGSVYEQYF. Filled out from reference TRBV7-2 and TRBJ2-7, the complete variable domain reads GAGVSQSPSNKVTEKGKDVELRCDPISGHTALYWYRQSLGQGLEFLIYFQGNSAPDKSGLPSDRFSAERTGGSVSTLTIQRTQQEDSAVYLCASSLTSGSVYEQYFGPGTRLTVT.

The gene calls are TRBV29-1 and TRBJ1-1, with TRBD1 matching 7 bases. The length of the CDR3 is 14 residues. V shed 6 bases, J shed 2 bases, and the junction held 9 bases outside the gene matches. Per the germline V gene, CDR1 is SQVTM and CDR2 is ANQGSEA. CDR3 nucleotide sequence: TGCAGCGTAACAACCGGGACAGCTAACACTGAAGCTTTCTTT. As protein: CSVTTGTANTEAFF.